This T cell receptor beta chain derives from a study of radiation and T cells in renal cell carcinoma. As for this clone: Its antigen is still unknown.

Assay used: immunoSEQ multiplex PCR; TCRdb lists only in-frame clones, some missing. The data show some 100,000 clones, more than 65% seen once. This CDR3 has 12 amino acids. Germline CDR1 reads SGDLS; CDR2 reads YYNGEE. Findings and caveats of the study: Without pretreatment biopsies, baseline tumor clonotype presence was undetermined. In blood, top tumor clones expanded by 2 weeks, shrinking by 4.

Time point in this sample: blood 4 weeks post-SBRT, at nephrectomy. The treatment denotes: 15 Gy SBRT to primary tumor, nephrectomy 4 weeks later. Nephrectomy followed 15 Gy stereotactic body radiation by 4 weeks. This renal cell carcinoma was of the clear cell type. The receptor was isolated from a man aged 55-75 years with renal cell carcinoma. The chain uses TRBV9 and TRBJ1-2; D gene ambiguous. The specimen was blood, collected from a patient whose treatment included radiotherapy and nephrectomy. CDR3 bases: TGTGGCCCCCGGGGTCCTAACTATGGCTACACCTTC. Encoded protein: CGPRGPNYGYTF.